The sequence of this T cell receptor (beta chain) was determined in a study of beta chain features in type 1 diabetes. Study-wide points: All four CD4+ subsets of Type 1 diabetes patients contained TCRB CDR3s that were moderately but significantly shorter.

As every portion of the isolated RNA was reverse transcribed, the sequencing read expressed TCRB transcripts. Assay used: immunoSEQ multiplex PCR; TCRdb lists only in-frame clones, some missing. The sample consists of approximately 52,000 clones, approximately 60% of them appearing once. Comment on this clone: No antigen is known for it.

The sample was stem cell memory CD4+ T cells from blood. The receptor was isolated from a woman aged 25 to 39 with type 1 diabetes.

CDR3 in amino acids: CASSLEPGLAVTDTQYF. The CDR3 region has the DNA TGTGCCAGCAGCTTAGAGCCGGGACTAGCGGTCACAGATACGCAGTATTTT. V gene TRBV13 combines with J gene TRBJ2-3, with 11 nucleotides matching TRBD2. The CDR3 contains 17 residues. V lost 1 base and J lost 2; bases outside the gene matches: 5. Germline V gene lookup returns CDR1 PRHDT and CDR2 FYEKMQ (reference sequence).